The 8 T cell receptor beta chains below were found in one sample sequenced in a study. TCRdb ran MiXCR on the 5' RACE reads and lists one entry per CDR3 protein. The data show about 59,000 distinct CDR3 sequences, around 20% seen once. Cells sorted as Tregs were CD4+, CD25+ and CD127-/low. Sequencing was carried out using tumor-infiltrating Tregs sorted from the breast tumor. All receptors come from a female donor with breast cancer.

J is TRBJ2-3 and V is TRBV5-3; 11 bases are shared with TRBD2. TRBV5-3 qualifies as an ORF whose function is uncertain. V trimming: 4 bases; J trimming: 3 bases; junction bases outside the gene matches: 25. The CDR3 covers 22 residues. Here the CDR3 DNA reads TGTGCCAGAAGCCGTGGCCCCTATAGCGGGAGGGCCCGGGCTAGGGGGACAGATACGCAGTATTTT. Translated: CARSRGPYSGRARARGTDTQYF.

The rearrangement joins TRBV3-1 to TRBJ1-1; the D gene is possibly TRBD1 (6 bases). V was shortened by 4 bases and J by 10 bases, with 19 bases between the two germline ends. The CDR3 runs 14 residues. Germline lookup yields CDR1 LGHDT and CDR2 YNNKEL (reference sequence). The CDR3 here is CASSPVAGAKGAFF. Written as DNA, the CDR3 is TGTGCCAGCAGCCCTGTTGCGGGGGCCAAGGGAGCTTTCTTT.

The rearrangement uses TRBV4-3 and TRBJ1-2; a weak D match, TRBD1 (6 bases). CDR1 LGHNA and CDR2 YSLEER come from the germline V gene. The CDR3 contains 16 residues. Trimming took off 3 bases at V and 0 bases at J, with 14 bases between the two ends. The CDR3 DNA reads as TGCGCCAGCAGCCATGGGACAAGTGGCACTAACTATGGCTACACCTTC. Encoded protein: CASSHGTSGTNYGYTF.

The chain joins TRBV5-4 to TRBJ2-7; 9 nucleotides agree with TRBD2. The CDR3 is 14 amino acids. CDR1 is SGHNT, CDR2 YYREEE, per germline (reference sequence). V lost 2 bases to trimming and J lost 3 bases; unmatched junction nucleotides: 3. The CDR3 here is CASSFAGGGYEQYF. In DNA form, the CDR3 reads TGTGCCAGCAGCTTCGCGGGAGGGGGCTACGAGCAGTACTTC. The entire variable domain, with the rest obtained from reference TRBV5-4 and TRBJ2-7, is as follows: ETGVTQSPTHLIKTRGQQVTLRCSSQSGHNTVSWYQQALGQGPQFIFQYYREEENGRGNFPPRFSGLQFPNYSSELNVNALELDDSALYLCASSFAGGGYEQYFGPGTRLTVT.

The chain couples TRBV24-1 to TRBJ2-3; 7 bases fit TRBD2. Germline V gives CDR1 KGHDR, CDR2 SFDVKD. V shed 0 bases, J shed 4 bases, and the junction held 6 bases outside the gene matches. This CDR3 spans 16 amino acids. The CDR3: CATSDLGGSEPDTQYF. In DNA, the CDR3 is TGTGCCACCAGTGATTTGGGCGGGAGTGAACCAGATACGCAGTATTTT.

This clonotype was detected once. V gene TRBV15 combines with J gene TRBJ2-1, with no clear D. V gave up 5 bases and J gave up 9 bases, with 23 bases separating them. Germline values: CDR1 LNHNV, CDR2 YYDKDF (reference sequence). The CDR3 covers 16 residues. CDR3: CATSLSTLVPATEQFF. Written as DNA, the CDR3 is TGTGCCACCAGCCTCTCTACTCTGGTCCCTGCAACTGAGCAGTTCTTC.

This rearrangement joins TRBV20-1 to TRBJ1-2; 7 bases align to TRBD1. CDR3 length: 14 residues. The germline V gene encodes CDR1 DFQATT and CDR2 SNEGSKA (reference sequence). The trim removed 3 bases at V and 4 bases at J, leaving 8 bases unmatched. The CDR3 sequence is CSASPLQGTYGYTF. The CDR3 DNA is TGCAGTGCTAGTCCCTTACAGGGGACCTATGGCTACACCTTC.

This clonotype has only a few counts. The chain uses TRBV4-2 and TRBJ2-3; D is uncertain. The V gene lost 3 bases and the J gene lost 4 bases, with 8 bases spanning the gap. Germline lookup yields CDR1 LGHNA and CDR2 YNFKEQ. The CDR3 is 13 residues long. CDR3 protein: CASSQGMADTQYF. The CDR3 DNA sequence: TGTGCCAGCAGCCAGGGAATGGCAGATACGCAGTATTTT.